This record covers a single T cell receptor (beta chain). In the original processing: Amplification from reference gene primers served as the basis for estimated nucleated cell counts. TCRdb keeps only in-frame clones here, not all; method: immunoSEQ multiplex PCR. The V and J calls and clone size are taken from that table; D and trimming were inferred from the DNA. The data show 140,000 to 150,000 clones, with 85% to 90% seen just once and about 2.9% held by the top ten. The entry originates in a study of blood T cell repertoires in COVID-19. Study-level information: The United States, Italy and Spain provided the acute and convalescent COVID-19 samples. Sources were T cells, B-cell-depleted T cells, or PBMCs; the material itself was cDNA or gDNA.

The germline CDR1 and CDR2 sequences are SGHAT and FQNNGV. V was cut by 5 bases and J by 10 bases, with 20 bases left in between. The CDR3 contains 15 residues. V and J are TRBV11-2 and TRBJ2-2; D might be TRBD1 (6 bases). The sample was peripheral blood. This clonotype was sampled from a man aged 55 to 69 with active or convalescent COVID-19. CDR3 bases: TGTGCCAGCAGCCCCCGGACAGACTTTGGAGCGGAGCTGTTTTTT. This encodes CASSPRTDFGAELFF. The full variable domain, in which reference TRBV11-2 and TRBJ2-2 provide the parts outside the CDR3, is EAGVAQSPRYKIIEKRQSVAFWCNPISGHATLYWYQQILGQGPKLLIQFQNNGVVDDSQLPKDRFSAERLKGVDSTLKIQPAKLEDSAVYLCASSPRTDFGAELFFGEGSRLTVL.